The TCR beta chain described here comes from a study of cytomegalovirus exposure and HLA in healthy donors. General study points: Sequencing likely caused a cluster of highly shared sequence variants. According to the study, roughly 160 TCR beta chains were cytomegalovirus-associated. When analyzed later, a missense DCLRE1C variant was found to be linked to TCR beta V- and J-gene trimming.

This clone was observed once. Antigen unknown. The V gene's germline CDR1 is SGHDT and CDR2 YYEEEE. V gave up 4 bases and J gave up 0 bases, with 13 bases separating them. The CDR3 is made up of 16 amino acids. The study ran its PCR with 60 Vbeta and 13 Jbeta primers. Sequencing was performed with immunoSEQ multiplex PCR; in TCRdb, only in-frame clones are kept and a portion is missing. The data hold approximately 120,000 clones, with 74% observed a single time. The chain joins TRBV5-6 to TRBJ2-2; the D gene is possibly TRBD2 (6 bases). The clonotype originates from a woman in her forties or fifties in good health and CMV-seropositive. Material for sequencing was PBMCs. CDR3 nucleotide sequence: TGTGCCAGCAGCCTGGGGACTCACCCGAACACCGGGGAGCTGTTTTTT. Translating it yields CASSLGTHPNTGELFF. Drawing the rest from reference TRBV5-6 and TRBJ2-2, the complete variable domain is DAGVTQSPTHLIKTRGQQVTLRCSPKSGHDTVSWYQQALGQGPQFIFQYYEEEERQRGNFPDRFSGHQFPNYSSELNVNALLLGDSALYLCASSLGTHPNTGELFFGEGSRLTVL.